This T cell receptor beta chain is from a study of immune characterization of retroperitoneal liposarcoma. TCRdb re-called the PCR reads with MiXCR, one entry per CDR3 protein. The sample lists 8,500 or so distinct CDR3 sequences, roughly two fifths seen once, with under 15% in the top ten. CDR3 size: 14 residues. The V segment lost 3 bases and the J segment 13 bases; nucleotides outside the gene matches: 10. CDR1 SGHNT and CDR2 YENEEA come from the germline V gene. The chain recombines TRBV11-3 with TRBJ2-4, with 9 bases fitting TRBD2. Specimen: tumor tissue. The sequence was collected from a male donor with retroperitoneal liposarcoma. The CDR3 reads CASSLGLASNEQYF. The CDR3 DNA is TGTGCCAGCAGCTTGGGACTAGCTAGTAATGAGCAGTACTTC.